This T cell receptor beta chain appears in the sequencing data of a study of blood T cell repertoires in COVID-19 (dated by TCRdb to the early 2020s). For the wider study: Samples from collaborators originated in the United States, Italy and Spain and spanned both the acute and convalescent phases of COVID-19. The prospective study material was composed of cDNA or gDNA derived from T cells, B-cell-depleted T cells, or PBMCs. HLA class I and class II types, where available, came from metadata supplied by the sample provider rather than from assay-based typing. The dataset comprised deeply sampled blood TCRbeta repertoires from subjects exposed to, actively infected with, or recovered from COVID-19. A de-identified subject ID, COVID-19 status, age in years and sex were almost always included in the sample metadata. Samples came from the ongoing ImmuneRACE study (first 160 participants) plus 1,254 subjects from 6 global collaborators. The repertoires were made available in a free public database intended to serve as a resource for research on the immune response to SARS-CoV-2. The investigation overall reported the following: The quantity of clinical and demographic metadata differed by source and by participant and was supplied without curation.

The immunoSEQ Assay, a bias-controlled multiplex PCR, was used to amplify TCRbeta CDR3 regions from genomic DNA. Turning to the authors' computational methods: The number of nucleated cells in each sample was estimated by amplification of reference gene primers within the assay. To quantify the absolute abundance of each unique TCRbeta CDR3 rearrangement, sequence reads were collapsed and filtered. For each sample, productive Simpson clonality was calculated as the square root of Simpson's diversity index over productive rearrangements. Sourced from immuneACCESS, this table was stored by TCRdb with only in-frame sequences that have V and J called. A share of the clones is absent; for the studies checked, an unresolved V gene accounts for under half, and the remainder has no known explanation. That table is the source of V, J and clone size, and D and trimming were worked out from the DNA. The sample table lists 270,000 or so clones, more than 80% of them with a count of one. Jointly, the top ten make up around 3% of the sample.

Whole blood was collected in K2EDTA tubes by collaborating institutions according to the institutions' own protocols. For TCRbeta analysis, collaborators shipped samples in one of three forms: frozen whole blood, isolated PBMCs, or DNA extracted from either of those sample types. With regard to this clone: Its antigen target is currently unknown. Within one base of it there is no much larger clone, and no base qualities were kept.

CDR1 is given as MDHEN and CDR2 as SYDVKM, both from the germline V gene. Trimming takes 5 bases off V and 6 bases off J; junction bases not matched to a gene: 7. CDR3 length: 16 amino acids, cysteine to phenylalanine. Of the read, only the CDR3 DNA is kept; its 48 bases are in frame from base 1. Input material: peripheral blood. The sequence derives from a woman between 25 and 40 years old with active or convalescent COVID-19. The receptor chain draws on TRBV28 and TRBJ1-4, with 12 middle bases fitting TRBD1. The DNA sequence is TGTGCCAGCAGTCCGGGACAGGGGGCGCCGGATGAAAAACTGTTTTTT. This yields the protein CASSPGQGAPDEKLFF.